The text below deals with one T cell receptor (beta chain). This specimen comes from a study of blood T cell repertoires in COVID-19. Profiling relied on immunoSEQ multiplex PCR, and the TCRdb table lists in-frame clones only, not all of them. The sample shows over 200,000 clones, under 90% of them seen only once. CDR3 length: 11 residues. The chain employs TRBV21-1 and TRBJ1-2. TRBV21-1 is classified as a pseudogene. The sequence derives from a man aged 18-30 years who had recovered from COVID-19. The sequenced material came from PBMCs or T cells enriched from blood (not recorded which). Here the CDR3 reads CARGPGRGYTF. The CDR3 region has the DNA TGTGCCAGGGGGCCAGGGAGGGGCTACACCTTC.